This TCR beta chain was identified during a study of blood T cells in healthy people across ages. Germline V lookup: CDR1 SGHTA, CDR2 FQGNSA. The CDR3 extends over 14 amino acids. V gave up 7 bases and J gave up 8 bases, with 18 bases separating them. General study points: Lack of knowledge of donor CMV status possibly confounded expanded clonotype changes.

This clonotype was counted between two and nine times. As yet, its antigen is unknown. A second about 7 to 11 cycle PCR used barcoded and J-beta primers. Every sample returned 2.5 million or more CDR3-containing paired-end reads. TCRdb independently ran MiXCR on the 5' RACE reads; one entry per CDR3 protein. The sample carries around 1,500,000 distinct CDR3 sequences, roughly 45% recorded once. This sequence was found in a woman between 18 and 30 years old in good health. Sequencing used blood. The J gene is TRBJ2-1, the V gene TRBV7-2; TRBD2 might be the D (6 bases). CDR3 bases: TGTGCCAGCACCGTACTAGCTGCCGCCGATGAGCAGTTCTTC. Its translation is CASTVLAAADEQFF.